This TCR beta chain was recovered during a study of breast tumors, draining lymph nodes, adjacent tissues. In the case of this clonotype: This sequence may be a read error, since a much larger clone differs from it by one base.

This CDR3 is 17 amino acids long. The germline CDR1 and CDR2 sequences are MDHEN and SYDVKM. The lymph nodes were axillary draining lymph nodes from breast cancer patients. TCRdb re-analysed the multiplex PCR reads in MiXCR, keeping a single row per CDR3 protein. This sample carries some 150,000 distinct CDR3 sequences, 25% to 40% of them seen once, and the ten largest clones take roughly 3.8%. This clonotype was sampled from a female donor with breast cancer. Some clones in this sample may be carry-over from other donors' samples. Specimen: axillary lymph node tissue. The J gene is TRBJ1-4, the V gene TRBV28, with a possible D match to TRBD1 (6 bases). The CDR3 DNA reads as TGTGCCAGCAGCCCTGGGACAACACTTCAGACTAATGAAGAACTGTTTTTT. Translating it yields CASSPGTTLQTNEELFF.